This entry describes one T cell receptor (beta chain). Its antigen is as yet unknown. This specimen belongs to a study of cytomegalovirus exposure and HLA in healthy donors. At the level of the study: Earlier, approximately 190 million T cells were analyzed, and 117 million unique TCR beta sequences were found among them.

CDR1 MRHNA and CDR2 SNTAGT come from the germline V gene. The CDR3 runs 18 residues. V dropped 4 bases and J dropped 2; count of bases not matched to a gene: 16. Findings and limits, study-wide: In a later analysis, HLA-C alleles had the fewest associated TCRs, DRB1 alleles the most. The investigators catalogued 180 or so TCR beta chains as cytomegalovirus-associated.

The PCR used 60 Vbeta and 13 Jbeta primers. Some clones are missing from TCRdb's copy, which holds only in-frame ones; the method was immunoSEQ multiplex PCR. The sample lists about 200,000 clones; 79% were seen once. V and J are TRBV6-4 and TRBJ2-7, with 8 bases matching TRBD2. The clonotype was recovered from a man aged 45-65 years in good health and CMV-seronegative. The sequenced sample was PBMCs. CDR3 sequence: CASSGLPYRGGVAYEQYF. The CDR3, as DNA: TGTGCCAGCAGTGGCCTACCTTATCGGGGGGGGGTAGCCTACGAGCAGTACTTC.